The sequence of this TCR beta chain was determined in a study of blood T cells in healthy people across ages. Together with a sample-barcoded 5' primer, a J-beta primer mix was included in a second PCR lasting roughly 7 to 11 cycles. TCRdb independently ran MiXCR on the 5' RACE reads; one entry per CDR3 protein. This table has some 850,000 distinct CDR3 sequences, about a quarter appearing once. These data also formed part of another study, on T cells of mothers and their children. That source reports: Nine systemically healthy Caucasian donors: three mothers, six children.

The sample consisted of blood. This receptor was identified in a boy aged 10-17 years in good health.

CDR3 protein: CASSFHRDNEQFF. The CDR3, as DNA: TGTGCCAGCAGCTTCCATCGTGATAATGAGCAGTTCTTC. V usage is TRBV7-6 and J usage is TRBJ2-1; unclear D gene. Germline V gives CDR1 SGHVS, CDR2 FNYEAQ. This CDR3 is 13 amino acids long. V was clipped by 3 bases and J by 7 bases, with 10 bases between them.